One and the same sample provided the 19 T cell receptor beta chains below, sequenced in a study of vaccination effects on CD4 cells after COVID-19. Before sequencing took place, the ViraFEST assay used viral peptide pools to expand antigen-specific CD4+ T cells. Following a roughly 9-day culture, CD4+ T cells were purified. Of the BNT162b2 and mRNA-1273 vaccines, participants received two doses of one or the other. Their specific antigens are unknown. Method: immunoSEQ multiplex PCR; TCRdb's copy keeps in-frame clones and lacks some. Of fewer than 85,000 clones in the sample, approximately 76% were seen once. The source was CD4+ T cells from PBMCs cultured with HCoV-OC43 spike peptides, collected after COVID-19 vaccination. The subset here: HCoV-OC43 spike overlapping peptide pool stimulation. The receptor set was obtained from a human donor who received a COVID-19 vaccine.

The chain combines TRBV7-2 with TRBJ2-7; 8 bases agree with TRBD1. The CDR3 contains 13 residues. Trimming removed 5 bases from V and 7 bases from J; junction bases left unmatched: 7. Germline V lookup: CDR1 SGHTA, CDR2 FQGNSA. CDR3 amino acids: CASSPRTGLEQYV. The CDR3 bases are TGTGCCAGCAGCCCCCGGACAGGGCTAGAGCAGTACGTC.

The V and J genes are TRBV5-1 and TRBJ2-4; TRBD2 matches at 10 bases. Germline V lookup: CDR1 SGHRS, CDR2 YFSETQ. The V segment lost 0 bases and the J segment 6 bases; nucleotides outside the gene matches: 15. This CDR3 is 19 amino acids long. CDR3 amino acids: CASSLVAGGAIDRRNIQYF. Here the CDR3 DNA reads TGCGCCAGCAGCTTGGTAGCGGGGGGAGCAATCGACCGGCGAAACATTCAGTACTTC.

A few counts support this clone. The chain combines TRBV30 with TRBJ2-2; weak D call: TRBD2 (5 bases). V lost 0 bases to trimming and J lost 3 bases, with 11 bases between them. The CDR3 loop spans 15 amino acids. CDR1 and CDR2 from the germline V gene are GTSNPN and SVGIG (reference sequence). The CDR3: CAWSVPGLYTGELFF. CDR3 sequence (DNA): TGTGCCTGGAGTGTACCCGGACTTTACACCGGGGAGCTGTTTTTT.

The J gene is TRBJ1-5, the V gene TRBV10-2; a weak D match, TRBD1 (5 bases). Germline assignment: CDR1 WSHSY and CDR2 SAAADI. Trimming left V 7 bases short and J 5 bases short, with 12 bases between. CDR3 size: 13 residues. This chain's CDR3 is CASKDSGYQPQHF. The DNA for the CDR3 is TGCGCCAGCAAAGACAGCGGATATCAGCCCCAGCATTTT.

This clone was seen more than once but under ten times. The V call is TRBV6-1, the J call TRBJ2-7, with TRBD1 matching 10 bases. CDR3 length equals 15 residues. V was pared by 0 bases and J by 2 bases, with 1 base of the junction left unmatched. Germline loops: CDR1 MNHNS, CDR2 SASEGT. In DNA, the CDR3 is TGTGCCAGCAGTGAAGCTGGGACAGGGGCCTACGAGCAGTACGTC. It is translated as CASSEAGTGAYEQYV.

The DNA of the CDR3 is TGTGCCAGCAGCAACGGACGTGGAAACGGCTACACCTTC. It translates to CASSNGRGNGYTF. The chain combines TRBV7-3 with TRBJ1-2; D gene ambiguous. From germline, CDR1 is SGHTA and CDR2 FQGTGA. The ends were cut back, 5 bases at V and 8 bases at J, with 15 bases in the middle. The CDR3 is made up of 13 amino acids.

V usage is TRBV5-6 and J usage is TRBJ1-2; 9 nucleotides line up with TRBD1. The V gene end was trimmed by 6 bases and the J gene end by 5 bases; junction bases not matched to a gene: 8. Germline lookup yields CDR1 SGHDT and CDR2 YYEEEE. The CDR3 is made up of 14 amino acids. The CDR3 DNA is TGTGCCAGCACCCGATGGGACAGGGAGTATGGCTACACCTTC. Its translation is CASTRWDREYGYTF.

This clone showed up just a few times. J is TRBJ2-2 and V is TRBV7-3, with D perhaps TRBD1 (5 bases). Looked up from germline, CDR1 is SGHTA and CDR2 is FQGTGA. Trimming shortened V by 0 bases and J by 4 bases, and 12 bases separated the two germline ends. The CDR3 runs 16 residues. CDR3: CASSLTLGAGTGELFF. CDR3 nucleotides: TGTGCCAGCAGCTTAACCCTAGGGGCAGGCACCGGGGAGCTGTTTTTT.

The chain has TRBV7-2 and TRBJ1-4; maybe TRBD1 (6 bases). Trimming cost V 1 base and J 7 bases, with 7 bases left between them. The CDR3 covers 13 residues. Germline CDR1 SGHTA, CDR2 FQGNSA. The DNA of the CDR3 is TGTGCCAGCAGCTTAGTCAGGGGTGAAAAACTGTTTTTT. This gives the protein CASSLVRGEKLFF. The full variable domain, rest sourced from reference TRBV7-2 and TRBJ1-4, is GAGVSQSPSNKVTEKGKDVELRCDPISGHTALYWYRQSLGQGLEFLIYFQGNSAPDKSGLPSDRFSAERTGGSVSTLTIQRTQQEDSAVYLCASSLVRGEKLFFGSGTQLSVL.

This sequence joins TRBV7-8 and TRBJ1-2; 9 nucleotides match TRBD1. This CDR3 has 13 amino acids. The V and J ends lost 5 bases and 3 bases, in that order; junction bases with no gene match: 1. The germline V gene encodes CDR1 SGHVS and CDR2 FQNEAQ. CDR3 sequence reads: CASSRTGDYGYTF. CDR3 in DNA: TGTGCCAGCAGCAGGACAGGGGACTATGGCTACACCTTC.

This clone has just a few counts. The chain combines TRBV7-9 with TRBJ2-4; the D gene is possibly TRBD1 (6 bases). V shed 1 base and J shed 6 bases, with 10 bases lying between them. This CDR3 region has 14 residues. Germline CDR1 reads SEHNR; CDR2 reads FQNEAQ (reference sequence). As DNA, the CDR3 is TGTGCCAGCAGCTTAGAGGGGGACCCAAACATTCAGTACTTC. Its translation: CASSLEGDPNIQYF.

The V gene is TRBV11-3, the J gene TRBJ1-1, with D unresolved. The CDR3 totals 13 residues. The V gene lost 5 bases and the J gene lost 3 bases, with 10 bases spanning the gap. CDR1 SGHNT and CDR2 YENEEA come from the germline V gene. The CDR3 nucleotides are TGTGCCAGCAGCCCAGCCCGGGACACTGAAGCTTTCTTT. It specifies CASSPARDTEAFF.

V gene TRBV20-1 combines with J gene TRBJ1-5; the D gene is possibly TRBD1 (5 bases). Germline CDR1 DFQATT, CDR2 SNEGSKA (reference sequence). The V and J ends lost 3 bases and 5 bases respectively, with 20 bases between them. The CDR3 length is 16 residues. The CDR3 reads CSASQSSAGDDQPQHF. The CDR3 DNA sequence: TGCAGTGCTAGTCAATCCTCTGCCGGGGACGATCAGCCCCAGCATTTT.

The rearrangement joins TRBV27 to TRBJ2-5; D not resolved. The ends were cut back, 5 bases at V and 7 bases at J, with 11 bases in the middle. The CDR3 has 12 residues. In germline, CDR1 is MNHEY, CDR2 SMNVEV (reference sequence). CDR3 sequence: CASSPTVGTQYF. Here the CDR3 DNA reads TGTGCCAGCAGTCCGACGGTTGGGACCCAGTACTTC.

The chain couples TRBV7-6 to TRBJ1-6; weak D call: TRBD1 (6 bases). The germline V gene encodes CDR1 SGHVS and CDR2 FNYEAQ. The V end was cut by 5 bases, the J end by 0 bases, with 11 bases between. CDR3 length: 16 amino acids. The CDR3 sequence: CASSPTGSSYNSPLHF. The CDR3 DNA reads TGTGCCAGCAGCCCCACAGGGAGCTCCTATAATTCACCCCTCCACTTT.

The chain combines TRBV30 with TRBJ1-5; 9 bases line up with TRBD1. The trim removed 2 bases at V and 0 bases at J, leaving 8 bases unmatched. Germline CDR1 and CDR2: GTSNPN and SVGIG (reference sequence). The CDR3 sequence is 17 residues long. Here the CDR3 DNA reads TGTGCCTGGAGTTTACAGGGGGCCACCTATAGCAATCAGCCCCAGCATTTT. This encodes CAWSLQGATYSNQPQHF.

The V call is TRBV10-2, the J call TRBJ1-6; D is ambiguous. The CDR3 runs to 13 residues. Germline CDR1 WSHSY, CDR2 SAAADI. Trimming took off 5 bases at V and 5 bases at J, with 7 bases between the two ends. CDR3 in amino acids: CASSREDNSPLHF. The CDR3 nucleotides read TGCGCCAGCAGTCGGGAGGATAATTCACCCCTCCACTTT.

The chain has TRBV19 and TRBJ1-2, with 7 bases identical to TRBD1. From germline, CDR1 is LNHDA and CDR2 SQIVND (reference sequence). The trim removed 8 bases at V and 0 bases at J, leaving 18 bases unmatched. The CDR3 consists of 18 residues. CDR3 in amino acids: CASQLTRDRERPNYGYTF. CDR3 in DNA: TGTGCCAGTCAATTAACCCGGGACAGAGAACGTCCTAACTATGGCTACACCTTC.

CDR3 in amino acids: CASSLTGRPSGANVLTF. In DNA form, the CDR3 reads TGTGCCAGCTCACTAACGGGACGACCCTCTGGGGCCAACGTCCTGACTTTC. V and J are TRBV18 and TRBJ2-6; possibly TRBD1 or TRBD2 for D (5 bases each). The CDR3 consists of 17 residues. Trimming removed 4 bases from V and 0 bases from J, with 13 bases in between. Looked up from germline, CDR1 is KGHSH and CDR2 is LQKENI.